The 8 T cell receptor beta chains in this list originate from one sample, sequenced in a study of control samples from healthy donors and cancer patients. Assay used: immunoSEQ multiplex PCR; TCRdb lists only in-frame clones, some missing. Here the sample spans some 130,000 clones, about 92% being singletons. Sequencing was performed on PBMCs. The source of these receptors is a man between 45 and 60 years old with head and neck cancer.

CDR3 residues: CASSYDRVNYGYTF. DNA of the CDR3: TGTGCCAGCAGTTACGACAGGGTAAACTATGGCTACACCTTC. The V call is TRBV6-5, the J call TRBJ1-2, with 7 bases lining up with TRBD1. The CDR3 consists of 14 residues. CDR1 and CDR2 from the germline V gene are MNHEY and SVGAGI. Trimming took 2 bases from V and 2 from J; bases not matched to a gene: 2.

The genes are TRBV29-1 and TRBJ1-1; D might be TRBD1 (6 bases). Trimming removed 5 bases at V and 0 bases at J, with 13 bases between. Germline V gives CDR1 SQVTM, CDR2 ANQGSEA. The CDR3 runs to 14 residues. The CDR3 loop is CSVQGRNVNTEAFF. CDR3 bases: TGCAGCGTTCAGGGGAGGAACGTGAACACTGAAGCTTTCTTT.

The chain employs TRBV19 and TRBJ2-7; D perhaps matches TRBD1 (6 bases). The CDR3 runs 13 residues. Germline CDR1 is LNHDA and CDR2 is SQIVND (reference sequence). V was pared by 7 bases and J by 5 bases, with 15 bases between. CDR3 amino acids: CASTPGAGDEQYF. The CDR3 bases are TGTGCCAGTACCCCCGGGGCAGGGGACGAGCAGTACTTC.

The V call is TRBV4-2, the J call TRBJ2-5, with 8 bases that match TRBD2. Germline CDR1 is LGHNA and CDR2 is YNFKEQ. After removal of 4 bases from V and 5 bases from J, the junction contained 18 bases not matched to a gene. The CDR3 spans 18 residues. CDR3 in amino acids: CASSPSSGGPVGGETQYF. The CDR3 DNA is TGTGCCAGCAGCCCTTCTTCGGGGGGGCCTGTAGGTGGGGAGACCCAGTACTTC.

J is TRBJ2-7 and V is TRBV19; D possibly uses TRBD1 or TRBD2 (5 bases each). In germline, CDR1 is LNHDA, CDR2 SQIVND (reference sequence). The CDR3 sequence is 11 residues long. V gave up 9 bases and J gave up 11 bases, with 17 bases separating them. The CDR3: CASRDGPREYF. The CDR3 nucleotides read TGTGCCAGCCGGGACGGTCCACGGGAGTACTTC.

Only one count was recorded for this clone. The CDR3 loop is CSVQTKGIGETQYF. The CDR3 DNA is TGCAGCGTCCAAACCAAGGGGATCGGGGAGACCCAGTACTTC. The gene calls are TRBV29-1 and TRBJ2-5; maybe TRBD1 (5 bases). V was clipped by 6 bases and J by 5 bases, with 19 bases between them. The CDR3 spans 14 residues. From germline, CDR1 is SQVTM and CDR2 ANQGSEA.

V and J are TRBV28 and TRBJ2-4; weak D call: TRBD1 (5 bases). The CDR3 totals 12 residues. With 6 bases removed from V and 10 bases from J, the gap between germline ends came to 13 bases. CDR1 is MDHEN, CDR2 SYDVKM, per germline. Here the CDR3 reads CASSPRERIQYF. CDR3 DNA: TGTGCCAGCAGCCCCAGGGAACGTATTCAGTACTTC.

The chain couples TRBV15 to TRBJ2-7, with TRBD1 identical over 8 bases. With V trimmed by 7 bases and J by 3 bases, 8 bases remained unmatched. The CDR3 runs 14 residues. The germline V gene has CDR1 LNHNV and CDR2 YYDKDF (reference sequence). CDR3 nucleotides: TGTGCCACCACCCCTACCAGGGGGCTCTACGAGCAGTACTTC. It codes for CATTPTRGLYEQYF.